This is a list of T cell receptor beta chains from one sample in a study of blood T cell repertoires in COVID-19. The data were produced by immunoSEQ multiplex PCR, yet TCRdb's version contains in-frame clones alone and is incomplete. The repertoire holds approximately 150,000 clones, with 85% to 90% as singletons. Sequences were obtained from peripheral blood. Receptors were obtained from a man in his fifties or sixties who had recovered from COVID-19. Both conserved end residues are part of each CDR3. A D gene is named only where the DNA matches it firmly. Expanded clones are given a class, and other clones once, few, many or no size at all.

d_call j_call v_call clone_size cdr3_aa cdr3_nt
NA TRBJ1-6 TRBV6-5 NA CASSANNSPLHF TGTGCCAGCAGCGCTAATAATTCACCCCTCCACTTT
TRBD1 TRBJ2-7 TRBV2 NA CARGTGNYEQYF TGTGCCAGGGGGACAGGGAACTACGAGCAGTACTTC
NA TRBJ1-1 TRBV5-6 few CASSSRWTEAFF TGTGCCAGCAGCTCCCGGTGGACTGAAGCTTTCTTT
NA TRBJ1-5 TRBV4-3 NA CASSQERALQPQHF TGCGCCAGCAGCCAAGAGCGTGCCCTCCAGCCCCAGCATTTT
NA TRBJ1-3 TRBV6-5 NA CASRAGRDGTIYF TGTGCCAGCAGGGCGGGAAGGGACGGCACCATATATTTT
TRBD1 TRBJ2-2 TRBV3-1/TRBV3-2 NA CASSQDRTGDGWVTGELFF TGTGCCAGCAGCCAAGATCGGACAGGGGATGGGTGGGTCACCGGGGAGCTGTTTTTT
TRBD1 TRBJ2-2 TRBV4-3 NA CASSAEGQGYFGELFF TGCGCCAGCAGCGCAGAGGGACAGGGCTATTTCGGGGAGCTGTTTTTT
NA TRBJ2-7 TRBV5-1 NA CASSSQAGYEQYF TGCGCCAGCAGTTCACAGGCCGGCTACGAGCAGTACTTC
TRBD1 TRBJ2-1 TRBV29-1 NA CSYHTGTGNRDEQFF TGCAGCTATCACACCGGGACAGGGAATAGGGATGAGCAGTTCTTC
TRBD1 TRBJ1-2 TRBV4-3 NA CASSDRTGDYGYTF TGCGCCAGCAGCGATCGGACAGGGGACTATGGCTACACCTTC
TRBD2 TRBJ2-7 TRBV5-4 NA CASSLAGGFYEQYF TGTGCCAGCAGCTTGGCGGGGGGGTTTTACGAGCAGTACTTC
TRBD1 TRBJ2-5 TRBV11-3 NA CASSPGQATYQETQYF TGTGCCAGCAGCCCGGGACAGGCGACGTACCAAGAGACCCAGTACTTC
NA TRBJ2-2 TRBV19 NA CASSIGTPYSGVTGELFF TGTGCCAGTAGCATCGGGACACCTTACTCCGGGGTCACCGGGGAGCTGTTTTTT
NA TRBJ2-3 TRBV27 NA CASRRVFTDTQYF TGTGCCAGCAGGAGAGTTTTCACAGATACGCAGTATTTT
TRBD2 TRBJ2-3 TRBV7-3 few CASSSGGAGTDTQYF TGTGCCAGCAGCTCCGGGGGGGCCGGCACAGATACGCAGTATTTT
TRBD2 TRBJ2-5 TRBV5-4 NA CASSPGSSGGGETQYF TGTGCCAGCAGCCCTGGCAGTAGCGGGGGAGGAGAGACCCAGTACTTC
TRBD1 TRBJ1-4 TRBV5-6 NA CASSLTGGADYEKLFF TGTGCCAGCAGCTTAACAGGGGGCGCCGATTATGAAAAACTGTTTTTT
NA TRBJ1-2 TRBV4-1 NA CASSQDRGSSYGYTF TGCGCCAGCAGCCAAGATAGGGGCAGTTCCTATGGCTACACCTTC
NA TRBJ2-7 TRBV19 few CASSTSGTLSLYEQYF TGTGCCAGTAGTACGTCCGGGACACTAAGTCTCTACGAGCAGTACTTC
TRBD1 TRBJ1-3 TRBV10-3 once CAIQETGEIGNTIYF TGTGCCATCCAAGAAACAGGGGAAATAGGAAACACCATATATTTT
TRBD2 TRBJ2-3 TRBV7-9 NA CASSLAASGADTQYF TGTGCCAGCAGCTTAGCGGCTAGCGGGGCAGATACGCAGTATTTT
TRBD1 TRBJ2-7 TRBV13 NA CASSSPKQGYEQYF TGTGCCAGCAGCTCCCCCAAACAGGGGTACGAGCAGTACTTC
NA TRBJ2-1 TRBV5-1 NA CASSWGQRMDEQFF TGCGCCAGCAGCTGGGGCCAGAGAATGGATGAGCAGTTCTTC
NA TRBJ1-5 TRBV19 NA CASRPTTGRGSNQPQHF TGTGCCAGTAGGCCAACTACAGGGCGAGGCAGCAATCAGCCCCAGCATTTT
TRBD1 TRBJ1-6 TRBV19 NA CASSVGQGGNSPLHF TGTGCCAGTAGTGTTGGACAGGGCGGGAATTCACCCCTCCACTTT
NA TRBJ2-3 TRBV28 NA CASTKAGRLTDTQYF TGTGCCAGCACTAAGGCTGGCAGGCTCACAGATACGCAGTATTTT
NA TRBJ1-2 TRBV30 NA CAWSVGVGYTF TGTGCCTGGAGTGTAGGGGTTGGCTACACCTTC
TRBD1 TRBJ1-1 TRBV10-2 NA CASSELKTGRILHTEAFF TGCGCCAGCAGTGAGCTCAAGACAGGGCGGATTCTGCACACTGAAGCTTTCTTT
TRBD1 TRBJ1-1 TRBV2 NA CASSPRTGVGTEAFF TGTGCCAGCAGTCCGAGGACAGGGGTTGGCACTGAAGCTTTCTTT
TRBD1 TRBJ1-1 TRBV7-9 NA CASSLAGQGARDTEAFF TGTGCCAGCAGCTTAGCCGGACAGGGGGCGAGGGACACTGAAGCTTTCTTT
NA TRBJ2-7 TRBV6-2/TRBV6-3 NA CASSYTQAYEQYF TGTGCCAGCAGTTACACGCAGGCCTACGAGCAGTACTTC
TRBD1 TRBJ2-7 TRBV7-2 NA CASSSSTGVYEQYF TGTGCCAGCAGCTCATCGACAGGGGTGTACGAGCAGTACTTC
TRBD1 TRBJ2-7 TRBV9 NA CASSVVPGGFYEQYF TGTGCCAGCAGCGTAGTCCCAGGGGGTTTTTACGAGCAGTACTTC
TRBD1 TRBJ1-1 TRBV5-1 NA CASSFSPGQGNTEAFF TGCGCCAGCAGCTTCTCCCCGGGACAGGGGAACACTGAAGCTTTCTTT
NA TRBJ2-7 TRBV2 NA CASSERGLGGKQYF TGTGCCAGCAGTGAAAGGGGGTTAGGGGGAAAGCAGTACTTC
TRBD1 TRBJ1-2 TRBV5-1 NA CASSLDNPGTGDYGYTF TGCGCCAGCAGCTTGGACAACCCCGGGACAGGGGACTATGGCTACACCTTC
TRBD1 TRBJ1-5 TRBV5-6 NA CASSLVARGNQPQHF TGTGCCAGCAGCTTGGTCGCCAGGGGGAATCAGCCCCAGCATTTT
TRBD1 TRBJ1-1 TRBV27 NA CASRQRKLTGGAWGANTEAFF TGTGCCAGCAGACAGAGAAAACTGACAGGGGGCGCGTGGGGGGCGAACACTGAAGCTTTCTTT
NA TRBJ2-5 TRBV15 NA CATSREDTALRAQYF TGTGCCACCAGCAGAGAGGACACGGCCCTACGGGCCCAGTACTTC
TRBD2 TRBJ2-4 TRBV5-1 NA CASSPGTSGAFPGNIQYF TGCGCCAGCAGCCCCGGGACTAGCGGGGCCTTCCCGGGGAACATTCAGTACTTC
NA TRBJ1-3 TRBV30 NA CAWSVGGLGNTIYF TGTGCCTGGAGTGTGGGGGGGCTTGGAAACACCATATATTTT
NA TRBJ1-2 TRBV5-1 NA CASSLAVRIYGYTF TGCGCCAGCAGCTTGGCCGTCAGGATTTATGGCTACACCTTC
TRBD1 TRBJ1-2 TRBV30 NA CAWTGTGGAYGYTF TGTGCCTGGACCGGGACAGGGGGCGCGTATGGCTACACCTTC
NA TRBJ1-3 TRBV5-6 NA CASSRVFEAGNTIYF TGTGCCAGCAGCCGGGTCTTCGAGGCTGGAAACACCATATATTTT
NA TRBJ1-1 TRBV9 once CASSPPLGAETEAFF TGTGCCAGCAGCCCCCCCCTGGGCGCAGAAACTGAAGCTTTCTTT
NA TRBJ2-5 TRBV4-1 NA CASSQLDRDQETQYF TGCGCCAGCAGCCAACTCGACCGGGACCAAGAGACCCAGTACTTC
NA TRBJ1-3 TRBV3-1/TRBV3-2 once CASSQVVPGSSGNTIYF TGTGCCAGCAGCCAAGTCGTGCCGGGGTCCTCTGGAAACACCATATATTTT
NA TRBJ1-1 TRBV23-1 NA CASSQWGDTEAFF TGCGCCAGCAGTCAATGGGGGGACACTGAAGCTTTCTTT
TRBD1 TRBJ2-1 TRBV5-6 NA CASSFQGTGNNEQFF TGTGCCAGCAGCTTCCAAGGGACAGGGAACAATGAGCAGTTCTTC
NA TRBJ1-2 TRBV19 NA CASSIGTVVNGYTF TGTGCCAGTAGTATTGGAACAGTGGTGAATGGCTACACCTTC
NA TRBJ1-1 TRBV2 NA CASSESDMNTEAFF TGTGCCAGCAGTGAGTCAGACATGAACACTGAAGCTTTCTTT
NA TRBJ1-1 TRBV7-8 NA CASSLASPGGPFYTEAFF TGTGCCAGCAGCTTAGCCAGTCCGGGGGGGCCGTTTTACACTGAAGCTTTCTTT